This TCR beta chain was identified in a study of persistence of HIV-infected CD4 T cells. A remark on this clone: Its antigen is as yet unknown.

The CDR3 has 12 amino acids. Germline-derived CDR1 and CDR2 are SGHTA and FQGNSA. V dropped 5 bases and J dropped 4 bases, with 8 bases sitting between them. This was the immunoSEQ version 4 assay in survey mode. Only in-frame clones appear in the TCRdb table, and some are missing; sequencing was by immunoSEQ multiplex PCR. The sample shows tens of thousands of clones, about four fifths of them seen only once. Lysates of CMV-infected fibroblasts at approximately 9.4 ug/mL stimulated these cells. CD40L/CD69 double-negative CD45RO-high memory CD4+ T cells were collected. For around 19 hours, CD8-depleted PBMCs received anti-CD28/CD49d costimulation, a CD40-blocking antibody and enfuvirtide.

The sequenced sample was CD4+ T cells sorted from PBMCs after approximately 19-hour stimulation, obtained from a patient who received antiretroviral therapy. The sequence derives from an adult man with HIV who was CMV-seropositive. The chain carries TRBV7-2 and TRBJ1-2; maybe TRBD1 (5 bases). The CDR3 nucleotides are TGTGCCAGCAGCCGACAGTTCTATGGCTACACCTTC. It codes for CASSRQFYGYTF.